Below, 14 T cell receptor beta chains from the same sample are listed, as sequenced in a study of Ad26.COV2.S vaccination and SARS-CoV-2 variants. Only in-frame clones appear in the TCRdb table, and some are missing; sequencing was by immunoSEQ multiplex PCR. The sample shows 300,000 to 400,000 clones, approximately 86% of them seen only once. Specified treatment: over 15 received Ad26.COV2.S at low or high dose, single or two shots; roughly 5 received placebo; per-sample allocation not given. Material that was analyzed had been drawn on day 63 after the first vaccine or placebo injection. Sequencing was performed on peripheral blood, taken in a trial of Ad26.COV2.S vaccine versus placebo. The source of these receptors is a person between 18 and 65 years old who received the Ad26.COV2.S COVID-19 vaccine or a placebo.

This clone was detected once. This chain links TRBV30 with TRBJ1-6; no definite D call. V gave up 4 bases and J gave up 6 bases, with 19 bases separating them. This CDR3 region has 16 residues. Germline loops: CDR1 GTSNPN, CDR2 SVGIG (reference sequence). CDR3 region: CAWMLAVQIPNSPLHF. Written as DNA, the CDR3 is TGTGCCTGGATGTTGGCAGTCCAAATCCCTAATTCACCCCTCCACTTT.

V and J are TRBV19 and TRBJ2-7; D is unresolved. The CDR3 is 14 residues long. Germline lookup yields CDR1 LNHDA and CDR2 SQIVND (reference sequence). Trimming shortened V by 1 base and J by 4 bases, and 11 bases separated the two germline ends. The CDR3 nucleotides are TGTGCCAGTAGTATAGGCGACGGCCGGTACGAGCAGTACTTC. It translates to CASSIGDGRYEQYF.

The chain employs TRBV3-1 (or the pseudogene TRBV3-2) and TRBJ2-3; 13 bases map to TRBD2. The length of the CDR3 is 16 residues. The germline CDR1 and CDR2 sequences are LGHDT and YNNKEL (reference sequence). Unmatched junction bases numbered 3, after V lost 3 bases and J lost 3 bases. The CDR3 bases are TGTGCCAGCAGCCAGCGGACTAGCGGGGGAACAGATACGCAGTATTTT. Protein product: CASSQRTSGGTDTQYF.

The chain links TRBV6-5 to TRBJ1-1; unclear D gene. The CDR3 is 15 amino acids. Trimming took 6 bases from V and 1 from J, leaving 15 bases between them. The V gene's germline CDR1 is MNHEY and CDR2 SVGAGI. The CDR3 reads CASSSVPRANTEAFF. The CDR3 region has the DNA TGTGCCAGCAGCTCGGTCCCGAGGGCGAACACTGAAGCTTTCTTT.

The J gene is TRBJ1-4, the V gene TRBV3-1 (or the pseudogene TRBV3-2); D not resolved. V was shortened by 3 bases and J by 5 bases, with 16 bases between the two germline ends. There are 16 residues in the CDR3. The germline CDR1 and CDR2 sequences are LGHDT and YNNKEL (reference sequence). The CDR3 sequence is CASSHFPTSANEKLFF. In DNA, the CDR3 is TGTGCCAGCAGCCATTTCCCGACATCGGCGAATGAAAAACTGTTTTTT.

The gene calls are TRBV11-2 and TRBJ2-5; 13 bases fit TRBD2. The CDR3 covers 18 residues. Germline CDR1 SGHAT, CDR2 FQNNGV. Trimming cost V 5 bases and J 1 base; bases outside gene matches: 10. In DNA form, the CDR3 reads TGTGCCAGCAGCCGGGCGGAGGGGACTAGCGGGGTCCAAGAGACCCAGTACTTC. Its translation is CASSRAEGTSGVQETQYF.

This chain connects TRBV18 to TRBJ1-4; TRBD1 might be the D (6 bases). This CDR3 is built from 15 residues. The germline V and J ends were trimmed by 2 bases and 6 bases, with 13 bases remaining between them. Germline V gene data show CDR1 as KGHSH and CDR2 as LQKENI. The CDR3 DNA follows: TGTGCCAGCTCACCAAGGGACACCGAATATGAAAAACTGTTTTTT. Encoded protein: CASSPRDTEYEKLFF. The full variable domain, with the rest looked up from reference TRBV18 and TRBJ1-4, is NAGVMQNPRHLVRRRGQEARLRCSPMKGHSHVYWYRQLPEEGLKFMVYLQKENIIDESGMPKERFSAEFPKEGPSILRIQQVVRGDSAAYFCASSPRDTEYEKLFFGSGTQLSVL.

This clone showed up just a few times. The chain recombines TRBV19 with TRBJ1-1; no clear D gene. Germline V gene lookup returns CDR1 LNHDA and CDR2 SQIVND (reference sequence). Deletions cut 6 bases from V and 6 bases from J, with 8 bases between. The CDR3 has 11 amino acids. The CDR3 nucleotides are TGTGCCAGTAGAGTCGAAGCTGAAGCTTTCTTT. Amino acid sequence: CASRVEAEAFF.

V gene TRBV6-2 or TRBV6-3 combines with J gene TRBJ1-5; D is unclear. CDR1 MNHEY and CDR2 SVGEGT come from the germline V gene. The CDR3 runs to 12 residues. V gave up 3 bases and J gave up 7 bases, with 7 bases separating them. CDR3 coding DNA: TGTGCCAGCAGTTATGGGTTACAGCCCCAGCATTTT. Its protein is CASSYGLQPQHF.

V is TRBV6-5 and J is TRBJ1-2, with 10 nucleotides matching TRBD1. This CDR3 region has 14 residues. Germline CDR1 MNHEY, CDR2 SVGAGI. Losses at the gene ends were 6 bases for V and 1 base for J; bases not matched to a gene: 2. In DNA form, the CDR3 reads TGTGCCAGCAGCAGGGACAGGGGTAACTATGGCTACACCTTC. Protein: CASSRDRGNYGYTF.

The V and J genes are TRBV18 and TRBJ2-7; tentative D call: TRBD2 (5 bases). The CDR3 contains 14 residues. Germline V gene data show CDR1 as KGHSH and CDR2 as LQKENI. Trimming removed 5 bases from V and 3 bases from J, with 14 bases in between. CDR3 sequence reads: CASSGPPGYYEQYF. In DNA form, the CDR3 reads TGTGCCAGCTCAGGTCCACCGGGGTACTACGAGCAGTACTTC. The variable domain in full, with the rest retrieved from reference TRBV18 and TRBJ2-7, is NAGVMQNPRHLVRRRGQEARLRCSPMKGHSHVYWYRQLPEEGLKFMVYLQKENIIDESGMPKERFSAEFPKEGPSILRIQQVVRGDSAAYFCASSGPPGYYEQYFGPGTRLTVT.

Only one count was recorded for this clone. J is TRBJ2-5 and V is TRBV3-1 (or the pseudogene TRBV3-2); 8 bases agree with TRBD1. Losses at the gene ends were 1 base for V and 2 bases for J; bases not matched to a gene: 9. The CDR3 sequence is 17 residues long. The germline V gene has CDR1 LGHDT and CDR2 YNNKEL (reference sequence). The CDR3 reads CASSQAFSGQGQETQYF. The CDR3 coding sequence is TGTGCCAGCAGCCAAGCGTTCTCAGGACAGGGACAAGAGACCCAGTACTTC.

This clone was observed a single time. The chain recombines TRBV13 with TRBJ2-3; D could derive from TRBD1 or TRBD2 (5 bases each). Germline V gives CDR1 PRHDT, CDR2 FYEKMQ (reference sequence). V shed 5 bases and J shed 3 bases, with 9 bases lying between them. CDR3 size: 13 residues. This CDR3 reads CASSPGATDTQYF. For the CDR3, the DNA is TGTGCCAGCAGCCCCGGGGCTACAGATACGCAGTATTTT.

The chain joins TRBV19 to TRBJ1-6; D ambiguous. The CDR3 is made up of 18 amino acids. Deletions cut 5 bases from V and 3 bases from J, with 20 bases between. Germline lookup yields CDR1 LNHDA and CDR2 SQIVND (reference sequence). CDR3 DNA: TGTGCCAGTAGTGTGGACCCTACTACACGCATCTATAATTCACCCCTCCACTTT. Protein: CASSVDPTTRIYNSPLHF.